These 11 T cell receptor beta chains originate from one sample sequenced in a study of early T cells in non-severe SARS-CoV-2 infection. One entry per CDR3 protein, called by TCRdb with MiXCR from the 5' RACE reads. The sample has roughly 53,000 distinct CDR3 sequences, less than 9.5% seen once; the top ten hold more than 3%. This material consisted of whole blood, taken at baseline. The origin of the receptors is an adult who was a healthcare worker with PCR-confirmed SARS-CoV-2 infection or an uninfected control (not recorded which).

The chain has TRBV3-1 and TRBJ2-1; D remains unclear. The V and J ends lost 4 bases and 13 bases respectively, with 11 bases between them. Germline lookup yields CDR1 LGHDT and CDR2 YNNKEL (reference sequence). The CDR3 spans 11 residues. DNA of the CDR3: TGTGCCAGCAGCCTCCAGGCTACCCAGTTCTTC. It codes for CASSLQATQFF.

The chain employs TRBV5-1 and TRBJ2-1; 9 nucleotides align to TRBD1. V shed 0 bases, J shed 7 bases, and the junction held 5 bases outside the gene matches. This CDR3 has 15 residues. Germline V lookup: CDR1 SGHRS, CDR2 YFSETQ. The CDR3 nucleotides read TGCGCCAGCAGCTTGGTGGGACAGGGCCCTAATGAGCAGTTCTTC. Its protein product is CASSLVGQGPNEQFF.

The rearrangement joins TRBV5-6 to TRBJ2-1; 13 positions match TRBD2. This CDR3 is built from 15 residues. The germline V gene has CDR1 SGHDT and CDR2 YYEEEE. V gave up 4 bases and J gave up 8 bases; unmatched junction bases: 6. The CDR3 loop is CASSRGLAGMYEQFF. CDR3 DNA: TGTGCCAGCAGCCGGGGACTAGCGGGGATGTATGAGCAGTTCTTC. The full variable domain, its missing parts supplied by reference TRBV5-6 and TRBJ2-1, is DAGVTQSPTHLIKTRGQQVTLRCSPKSGHDTVSWYQQALGQGPQFIFQYYEEEERQRGNFPDRFSGHQFPNYSSELNVNALLLGDSALYLCASSRGLAGMYEQFFGPGTRLTVL.

This clonotype came up a few times. This sequence joins TRBV16 and TRBJ1-2; possibly TRBD1 for D (6 bases). Trimming took off 4 bases at V and 4 bases at J, with 13 bases between the two ends. Per germline, CDR1 KGHSY and CDR2 FQNENV. The CDR3 consists of 14 residues. The CDR3 DNA follows: TGTGCCAGCAGCCCCCCCGGGACAACCTATGGCTACACCTTC. Translation: CASSPPGTTYGYTF.

This clonotype was counted between two and nine times. The CDR3 loop reads CSARDRSNQPQHF. The CDR3 coding sequence is TGCAGTGCCCGGGACAGAAGCAATCAGCCCCAGCATTTT. J is TRBJ1-5 and V is TRBV20-1, with 7 bases aligning to TRBD1. Trimming took 6 bases from V and 1 from J; bases not matched to a gene: 3. The CDR3 spans 13 residues. Germline CDR1 and CDR2: DFQATT and SNEGSKA (reference sequence).

This clonotype was observed a few times. The V gene is TRBV4-1, the J gene TRBJ2-3, with D unresolved. Trimming removed 1 base at V and 2 bases at J, with 16 bases between. Looked up from germline, CDR1 is MGHRA and CDR2 is YSYEKL. The CDR3 spans 17 residues. The CDR3 DNA is TGCGCCAGCAGCCAAGGCCCGGTGCCGGATTACACAGATACGCAGTATTTT. Translation: CASSQGPVPDYTDTQYF.

The table lists this clonotype with a few counts. V gene TRBV25-1 combines with J gene TRBJ2-3; D uncertain. This CDR3 region has 15 residues. Trimming removed 0 bases from V and 0 bases from J, with 7 bases in between. Germline V gives CDR1 MGHDK, CDR2 SYGVNS. CDR3 coding DNA: TGTGCCAGCAGTGAATACTCGTCAAGCACAGATACGCAGTATTTT. Translated: CASSEYSSSTDTQYF.

This clonotype was detected a few times. V usage is TRBV27 and J usage is TRBJ2-3, with D possibly TRBD2 on 6 matching bases. The CDR3 is 15 amino acids. The V and J ends lost 9 bases and 3 bases respectively, with 19 bases between them. The germline CDR1 and CDR2 sequences are MNHEY and SMNVEV (reference sequence). The CDR3 here is CASTTPGAGTDTQYF. DNA for the CDR3: TGTGCCAGTACCACGCCGGGAGCAGGGACAGATACGCAGTATTTT.

V and J are TRBV19 and TRBJ1-5, with unresolved D. The CDR3 has 14 residues. The V end lost 3 bases, the J end lost 5 bases, and 11 bases lay between the germline ends. CDR1 LNHDA and CDR2 SQIVND come from the germline V gene (reference sequence). The CDR3 region is CASSIPWGDQPQHF. CDR3 in DNA: TGTGCCAGTAGTATCCCGTGGGGAGATCAGCCCCAGCATTTT.

This clonotype was seen more than once but under ten times. The chain couples TRBV7-9 to TRBJ2-7; the D is unclear. Trimming took 7 bases from V and 5 from J, leaving 15 bases between them. This CDR3 contains 13 residues. Germline lookup yields CDR1 SEHNR and CDR2 FQNEAQ (reference sequence). The CDR3 sequence is CASKDGFGNEQYF. In DNA, the CDR3 is TGTGCCAGCAAAGATGGATTTGGGAACGAGCAGTACTTC.

The V call is TRBV6-6, the J call TRBJ2-6; D is possibly TRBD1 (8 bases). V was cut by 6 bases and J by 0 bases, with 18 bases left in between. Germline V lookup: CDR1 MNHNY, CDR2 SVGAGI (reference sequence). This CDR3 has 18 amino acids. CDR3 nucleotides: TGTGCCAGCAGCGCCGGGGGGACAGGTGGCTCTGGGGCCAACGTCCTGACTTTC. This translates into CASSAGGTGGSGANVLTF.